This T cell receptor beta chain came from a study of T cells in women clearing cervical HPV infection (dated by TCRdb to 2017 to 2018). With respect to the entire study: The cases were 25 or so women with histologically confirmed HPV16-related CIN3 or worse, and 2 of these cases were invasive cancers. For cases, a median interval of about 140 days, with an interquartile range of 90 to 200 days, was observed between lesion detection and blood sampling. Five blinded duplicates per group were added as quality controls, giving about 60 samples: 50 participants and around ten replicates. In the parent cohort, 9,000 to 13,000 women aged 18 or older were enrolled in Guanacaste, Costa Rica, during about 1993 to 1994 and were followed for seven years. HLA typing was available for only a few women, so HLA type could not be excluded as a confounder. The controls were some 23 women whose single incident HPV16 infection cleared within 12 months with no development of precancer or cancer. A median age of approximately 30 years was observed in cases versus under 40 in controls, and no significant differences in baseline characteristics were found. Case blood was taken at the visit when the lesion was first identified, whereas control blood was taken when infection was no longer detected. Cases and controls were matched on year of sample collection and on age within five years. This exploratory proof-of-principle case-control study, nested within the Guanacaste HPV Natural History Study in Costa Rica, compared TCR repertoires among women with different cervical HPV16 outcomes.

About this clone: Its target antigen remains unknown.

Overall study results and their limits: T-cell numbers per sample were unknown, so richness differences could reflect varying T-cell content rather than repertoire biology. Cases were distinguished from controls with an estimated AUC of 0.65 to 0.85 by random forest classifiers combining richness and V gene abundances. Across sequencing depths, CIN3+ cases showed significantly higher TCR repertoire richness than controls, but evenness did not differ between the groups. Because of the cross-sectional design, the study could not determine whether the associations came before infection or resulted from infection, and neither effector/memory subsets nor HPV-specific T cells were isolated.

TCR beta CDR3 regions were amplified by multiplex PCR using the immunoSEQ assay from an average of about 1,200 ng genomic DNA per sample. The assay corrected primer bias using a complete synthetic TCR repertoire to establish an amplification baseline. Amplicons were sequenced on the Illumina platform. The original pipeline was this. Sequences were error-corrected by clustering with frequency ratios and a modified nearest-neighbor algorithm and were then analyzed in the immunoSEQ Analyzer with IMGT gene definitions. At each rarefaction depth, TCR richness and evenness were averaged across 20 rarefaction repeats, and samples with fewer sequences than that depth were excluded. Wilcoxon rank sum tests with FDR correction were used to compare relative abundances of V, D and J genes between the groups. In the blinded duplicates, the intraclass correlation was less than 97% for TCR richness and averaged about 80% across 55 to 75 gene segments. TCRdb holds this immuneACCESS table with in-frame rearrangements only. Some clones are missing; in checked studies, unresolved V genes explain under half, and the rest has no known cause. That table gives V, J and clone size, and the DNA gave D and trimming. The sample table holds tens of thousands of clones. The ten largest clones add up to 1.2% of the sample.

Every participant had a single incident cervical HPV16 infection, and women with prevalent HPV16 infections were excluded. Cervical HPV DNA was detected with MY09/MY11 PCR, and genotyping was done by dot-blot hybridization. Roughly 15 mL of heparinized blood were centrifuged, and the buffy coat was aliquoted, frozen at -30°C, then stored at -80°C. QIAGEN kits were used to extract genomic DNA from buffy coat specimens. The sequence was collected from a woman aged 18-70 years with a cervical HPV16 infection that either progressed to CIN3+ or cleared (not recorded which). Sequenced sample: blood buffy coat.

Here the CDR3 is given as CASSPDVRGFNEQYF. The sequenced CDR3 bases are TGTGCCAGCAGCCCGGATGTTAGAGGGTTTAACGAG. The chain uses TRBV5-6 and TRBJ2-7; the best D guess is TRBD2, with 5 bases matching. The CDR3 extends 3 residues past the end of the read, so its final part is completed from the germline J gene. CDR1 and CDR2 (SGHDT, YYEEEE) derive from the germline V gene. V was cut back by 4 bases and J by 5 bases, leaving a gap of 19 bases between them. From its cysteine to its phenylalanine, the CDR3 spans 15 amino acids. The 36 bases shown cover part of the CDR3, and their frame starts at base 1.